This T cell receptor (beta chain) was recovered during a study of T-cell reconstitution after alpha-beta-depleted transplantation in children. A TCRbeta library incorporating unique molecular identifiers was prepared. TCRdb re-analysed the PCR reads in MiXCR, keeping a single row per CDR3 protein. The repertoire holds roughly 200,000 distinct CDR3 sequences, with 8% to 9.5% as singletons. This clonotype was observed a handful of times. The sequence was obtained from a human donor who donated a stem cell graft to a child with acute lymphoblastic leukemia. Sequenced here: PBMCs from the stem cell graft donor, sampled from the stem cell graft.

CDR3 DNA: TGCGCCAGCTGCGGGCAGTCCTCCTACGAGCAGTACTTC. Translated, it gives CASCGQSSYEQYF. The chain employs TRBV5-1 and TRBJ2-7; D is perhaps TRBD2 (5 bases). V was cut by 7 bases and J by 0 bases, with 11 bases left in between. This CDR3 region has 13 residues. Germline V gene data show CDR1 as SGHRS and CDR2 as YFSETQ.